The sequence of this T cell receptor (beta chain) was determined in a study of cytomegalovirus exposure and HLA in healthy donors. Study context: For the approximately 400 genotyped donors, 65% to 90% fell within the Caucasian-associated ancestry cluster.

The PCR made use of 60 Vbeta and 13 Jbeta primers. Assay used: immunoSEQ multiplex PCR; TCRdb lists only in-frame clones, some missing. The data contain 80,000 to 100,000 clones, 70% to 85% of them seen just once; the ten biggest clones take up around 22%. Comment on this clone: Its antigen is not identified.

Overall study findings and caveats: For TCR beta chains, V- and J-gene trimming was later linked to a missense DCLRE1C variant. Later work associated more than 15,000 TCR beta sequences with HLA alleles at 0.05 false discovery rate.

The receptor comes from a young man in good health and CMV-seropositive. Sequenced sample: PBMCs.

CDR3 sequence reads: CASSPSQETQYF. CDR3 nucleotide sequence: TGTGCCAGCAGCCCCTCGCAAGAGACCCAGTACTTC. V and J are TRBV9 and TRBJ2-5; D is unresolved. Germline values: CDR1 SGDLS, CDR2 YYNGEE. V gave up 4 bases and J gave up 2 bases, with 6 bases separating them. The CDR3 sequence is 12 residues long.